These T cell receptor beta chains were read from a single sample in a study of shared clonotypes between healthy human individuals. TCRdb's table, derived via immunoSEQ multiplex PCR, lists solely in-frame clones and lacks some. The sample records some 480,000 clones, 70% to 85% being singletons. Specimen: PBMCs. Receptors originate from a woman aged 40 to 55 in good health. Some clones in this sample may be carry-over from other donors' samples. Both conserved end residues are part of each CDR3. The order of the fields is J gene, V gene, CDR3 protein.

j_gene: TRBJ2-7; v_gene: TRBV30; CDR3aa: CAWNPGTGPYEQYF
j_gene: TRBJ2-3; v_gene: TRBV6-6; CDR3aa: CASSYIYGNRDTQYF
j_gene: TRBJ2-7; v_gene: TRBV4-1; CDR3aa: CASSQEPGGNSYEQYF
j_gene: TRBJ2-1; v_gene: TRBV5-4; CDR3aa: CASSPPASSYNEQFF
j_gene: TRBJ1-1; v_gene: TRBV5-4; CDR3aa: CASSLGAGKTEAFF
j_gene: TRBJ2-7; v_gene: TRBV7-2; CDR3aa: CASSLEYTSYEQYF
j_gene: TRBJ1-1; v_gene: TRBV20-1; CDR3aa: CSARGTEAFF
j_gene: TRBJ2-6; v_gene: TRBV9; CDR3aa: CASSVAGANVLTF
j_gene: TRBJ1-4; v_gene: TRBV28; CDR3aa: CASRGAGDEKLFF
j_gene: TRBJ2-5; v_gene: TRBV6-5; CDR3aa: CASSYSRTTGGETQYF
j_gene: TRBJ2-7; v_gene: TRBV7-6; CDR3aa: CASSLGVGGEDEQYF
j_gene: TRBJ2-2; v_gene: TRBV7-2; CDR3aa: CASTLGGALTGELFF
j_gene: TRBJ2-5; v_gene: TRBV5-1; CDR3aa: CASSTGPTETQYF
j_gene: TRBJ2-2; v_gene: TRBV7-2; CDR3aa: CATLRGAGNTGELFF
j_gene: TRBJ1-5; v_gene: TRBV30; CDR3aa: CAWGTGGNQPQHF
j_gene: TRBJ2-1; v_gene: TRBV11-2; CDR3aa: CASSLDSRSDEQFF
j_gene: TRBJ1-1; v_gene: TRBV6-5; CDR3aa: CASSYSLQGGNTEAFF
j_gene: TRBJ1-3; v_gene: TRBV7-2; CDR3aa: CASSLSWGGSTGNTIYF
j_gene: TRBJ2-1; v_gene: TRBV5-1; CDR3aa: CASSFQTSSNEQFF
j_gene: TRBJ2-1; v_gene: TRBV30; CDR3aa: CAWSGVSSYNEQFF
j_gene: TRBJ1-4; v_gene: TRBV2; CDR3aa: CASSEARGVGEKLFF
j_gene: .; v_gene: TRBV5-1; CDR3aa: CASRDEPSYEQYF
j_gene: TRBJ1-6; v_gene: TRBV27; CDR3aa: CASSPLGSPLHF
j_gene: TRBJ2-7; v_gene: TRBV28; CDR3aa: CASSQAPSYEQYF
j_gene: TRBJ2-3; v_gene: TRBV30; CDR3aa: CAWSIGHPTDTQYF
j_gene: TRBJ2-1; v_gene: TRBV28; CDR3aa: CASSSIAGGTYNEQFF
j_gene: TRBJ1-4; v_gene: TRBV2; CDR3aa: CASSAPGPTTNEKLFF
j_gene: TRBJ1-2; v_gene: TRBV30; CDR3aa: CAWSSTGGGYTF
j_gene: TRBJ2-2; v_gene: TRBV5-6; CDR3aa: CASSTPGTRAGELFF
j_gene: TRBJ2-5; v_gene: TRBV10-2; CDR3aa: CASRFSGGQETQYF
j_gene: TRBJ1-4; v_gene: TRBV30; CDR3aa: CAWSGPVTTNEKLFF
j_gene: TRBJ2-3; v_gene: TRBV5-1; CDR3aa: CASSLEPGADTQYF
j_gene: TRBJ2-7; v_gene: TRBV11-2; CDR3aa: CASTGGPWDEQYF
j_gene: TRBJ1-2; v_gene: TRBV5-5; CDR3aa: CASNPDTGGGYGYTF
j_gene: TRBJ2-1; v_gene: TRBV4-1; CDR3aa: CASSQALAGGSEQFF
j_gene: TRBJ2-1; v_gene: TRBV19; CDR3aa: CASSIRTGGYNEQFF
j_gene: TRBJ2-2; v_gene: TRBV2; CDR3aa: CASRLTGELFF
j_gene: TRBJ2-3; v_gene: TRBV11-3; CDR3aa: CASSITYLTDTQYF
j_gene: TRBJ2-2; v_gene: TRBV5-1; CDR3aa: CASSLAGYNTGELFF
j_gene: TRBJ2-6; v_gene: TRBV9; CDR3aa: CASSVASQGGVGANVLTF
j_gene: TRBJ2-1; v_gene: TRBV2; CDR3aa: CATGREQFF